This T cell receptor (beta chain) is from a study of blood T cell repertoires in COVID-19. Study context: The cDNA or gDNA used as material had been derived from T cells, B-cell-depleted T cells, or PBMCs.

Germline CDR1 and CDR2: SNHLY and FYNNEI. CDR3 size: 14 residues. Trimming cost V 8 bases and J 2 bases, with 13 bases left between them. Under the authors' procedure: Reference gene primer amplification yielded estimated nucleated cell counts. Using immunoSEQ multiplex PCR, the repertoire was profiled, and TCRdb retains in-frame clones only, with some absent. V and J calls and clone size are copied from that table; D and trimming were computed from the DNA. The sample lists roughly 120,000 clones, roughly 80% occurring once. This sequence joins TRBV2 and TRBJ2-1; TRBD2 is a possible D gene (6 bases). This clonotype was sampled from a human donor in a cohort sampled during active COVID-19. Material for sequencing was peripheral blood. The CDR3 is CASGGLTPYNEQFF. The CDR3 DNA is TGTGCCAGCGGGGGACTTACTCCCTACAATGAGCAGTTCTTC.